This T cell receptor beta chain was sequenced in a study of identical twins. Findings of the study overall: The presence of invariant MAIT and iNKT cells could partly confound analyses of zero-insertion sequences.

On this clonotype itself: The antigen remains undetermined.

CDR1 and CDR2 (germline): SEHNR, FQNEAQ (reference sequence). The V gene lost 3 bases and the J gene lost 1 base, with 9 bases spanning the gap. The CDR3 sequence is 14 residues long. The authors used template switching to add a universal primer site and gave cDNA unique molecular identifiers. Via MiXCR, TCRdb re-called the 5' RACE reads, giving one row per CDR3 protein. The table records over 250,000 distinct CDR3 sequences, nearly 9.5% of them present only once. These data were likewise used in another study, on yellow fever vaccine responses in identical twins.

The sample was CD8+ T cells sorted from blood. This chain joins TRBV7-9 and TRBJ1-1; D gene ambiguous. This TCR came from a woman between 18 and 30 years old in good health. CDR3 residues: CASSFWIGNTEAFF. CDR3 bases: TGTGCCAGCAGCTTCTGGATTGGGAACACTGAAGCTTTCTTT.